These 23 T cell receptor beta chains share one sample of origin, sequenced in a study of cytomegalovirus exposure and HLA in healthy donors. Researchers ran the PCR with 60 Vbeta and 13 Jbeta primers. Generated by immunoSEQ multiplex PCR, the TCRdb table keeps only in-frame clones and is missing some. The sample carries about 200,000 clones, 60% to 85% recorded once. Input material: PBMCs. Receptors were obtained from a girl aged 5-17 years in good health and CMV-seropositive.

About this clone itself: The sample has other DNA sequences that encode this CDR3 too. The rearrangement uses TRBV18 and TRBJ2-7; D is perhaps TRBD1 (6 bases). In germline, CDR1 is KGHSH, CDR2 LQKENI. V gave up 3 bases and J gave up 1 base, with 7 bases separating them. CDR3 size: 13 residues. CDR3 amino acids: CASSPGTSYEQYF. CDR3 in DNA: TGTGCCAGCTCACCCGGGACATCCTACGAGCAGTACTTC.

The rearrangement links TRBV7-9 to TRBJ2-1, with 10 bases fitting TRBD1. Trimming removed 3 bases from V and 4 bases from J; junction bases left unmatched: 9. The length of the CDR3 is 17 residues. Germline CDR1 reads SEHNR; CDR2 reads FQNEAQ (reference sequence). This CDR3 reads CASSLIGTGVTYNEQFF. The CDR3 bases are TGTGCCAGCAGCTTGATCGGGACAGGGGTTACTTACAATGAGCAGTTCTTC.

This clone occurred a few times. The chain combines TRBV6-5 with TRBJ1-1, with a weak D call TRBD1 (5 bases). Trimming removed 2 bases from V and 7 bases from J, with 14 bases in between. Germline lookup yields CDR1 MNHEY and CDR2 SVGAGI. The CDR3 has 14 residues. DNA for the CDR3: TGTGCCAGCAGTTACAGGGAAGGACATAATGAAGCTTTCTTT. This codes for CASSYREGHNEAFF.

In DNA form, the CDR3 reads TGTGCCAGTAGTGGCTCTTTGGACAGGGCTTTTGCATGGCAGTTCTTC. Its protein product is CASSGSLDRAFAWQFF. The chain couples TRBV19 to TRBJ2-1, with TRBD1 identical over 8 bases. CDR3 length: 16 residues. J gave up 12 bases and V 5 bases, and 18 bases lay outside the gene matches. Germline V gene lookup returns CDR1 LNHDA and CDR2 SQIVND (reference sequence).

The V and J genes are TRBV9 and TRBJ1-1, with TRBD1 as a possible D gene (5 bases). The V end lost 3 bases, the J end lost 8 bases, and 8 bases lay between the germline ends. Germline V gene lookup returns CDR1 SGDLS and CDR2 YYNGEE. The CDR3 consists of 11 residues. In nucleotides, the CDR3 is TGTGCCAGCAGCGGACCAGGGGAAGCTTTCTTT. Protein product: CASSGPGEAFF.

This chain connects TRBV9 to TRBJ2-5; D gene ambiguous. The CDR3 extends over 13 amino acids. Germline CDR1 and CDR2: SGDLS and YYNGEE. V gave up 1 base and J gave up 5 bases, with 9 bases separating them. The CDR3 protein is CASSVNIFETQYF. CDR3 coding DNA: TGTGCCAGCAGCGTAAATATTTTTGAGACCCAGTACTTC.

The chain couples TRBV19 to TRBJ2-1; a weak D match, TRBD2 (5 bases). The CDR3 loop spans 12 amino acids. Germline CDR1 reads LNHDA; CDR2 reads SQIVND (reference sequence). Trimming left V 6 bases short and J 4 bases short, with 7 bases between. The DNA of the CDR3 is TGTGCCAGTAGCGGGGAATACAATGAGCAGTTCTTC. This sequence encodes CASSGEYNEQFF.

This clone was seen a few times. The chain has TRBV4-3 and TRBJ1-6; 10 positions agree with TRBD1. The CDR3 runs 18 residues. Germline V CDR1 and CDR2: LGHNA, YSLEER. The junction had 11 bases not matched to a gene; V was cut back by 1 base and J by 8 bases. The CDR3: CASSQGGTGTGVDSPLHF. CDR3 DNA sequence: TGCGCCAGCAGCCAAGGCGGTACCGGGACAGGGGTTGATTCACCCCTCCACTTT.

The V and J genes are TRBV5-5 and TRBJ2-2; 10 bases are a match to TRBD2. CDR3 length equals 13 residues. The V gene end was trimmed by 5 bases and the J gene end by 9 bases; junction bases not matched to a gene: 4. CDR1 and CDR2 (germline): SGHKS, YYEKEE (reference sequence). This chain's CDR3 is CASSVLAGRELFF. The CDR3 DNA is TGTGCCAGCAGTGTACTAGCGGGGAGGGAGCTGTTTTTT.

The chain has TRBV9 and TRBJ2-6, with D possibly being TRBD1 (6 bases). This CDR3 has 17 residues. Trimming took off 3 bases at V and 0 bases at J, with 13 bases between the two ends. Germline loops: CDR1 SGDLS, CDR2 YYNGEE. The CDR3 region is CASSGQEPSSGANVLTF. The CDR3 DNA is TGTGCCAGCAGCGGACAGGAGCCCTCCTCTGGGGCCAACGTCCTGACTTTC.

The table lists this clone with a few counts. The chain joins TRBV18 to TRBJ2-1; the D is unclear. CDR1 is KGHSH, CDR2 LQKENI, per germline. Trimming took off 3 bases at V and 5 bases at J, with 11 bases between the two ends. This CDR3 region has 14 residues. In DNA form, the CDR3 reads TGTGCCAGCTCACCGCGTACACGGGACAATGAGCAGTTCTTC. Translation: CASSPRTRDNEQFF.

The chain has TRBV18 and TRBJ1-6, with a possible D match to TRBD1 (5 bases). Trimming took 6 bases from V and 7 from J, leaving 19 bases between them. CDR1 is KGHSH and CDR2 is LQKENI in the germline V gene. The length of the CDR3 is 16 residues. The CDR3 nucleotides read TGTGCCAGCTCCAACGTGGGGGGACTCACGAATTCACCCCTCCACTTT. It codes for CASSNVGGLTNSPLHF.

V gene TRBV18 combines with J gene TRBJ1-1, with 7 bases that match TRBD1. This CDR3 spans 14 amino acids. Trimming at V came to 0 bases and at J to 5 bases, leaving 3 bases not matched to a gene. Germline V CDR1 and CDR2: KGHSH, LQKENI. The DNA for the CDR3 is TGTGCCAGCTCACCACCGATCAGGGGGACTGAAGCTTTCTTT. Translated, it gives CASSPPIRGTEAFF.

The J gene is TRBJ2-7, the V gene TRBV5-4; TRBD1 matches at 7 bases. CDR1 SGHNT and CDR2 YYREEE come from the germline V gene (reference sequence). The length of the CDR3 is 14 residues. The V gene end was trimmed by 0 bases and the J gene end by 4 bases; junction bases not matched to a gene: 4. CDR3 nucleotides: TGTGCCAGCAGCTTGGGACAGGGTATTTACGAGCAGTACTTC. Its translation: CASSLGQGIYEQYF.

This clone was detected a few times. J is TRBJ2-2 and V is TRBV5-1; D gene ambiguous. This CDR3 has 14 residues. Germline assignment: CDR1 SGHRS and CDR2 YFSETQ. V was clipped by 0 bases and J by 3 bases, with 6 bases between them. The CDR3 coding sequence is TGCGCCAGCAGCTTGGGGGCAGACACCGGGGAGCTGTTTTTT. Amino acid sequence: CASSLGADTGELFF.

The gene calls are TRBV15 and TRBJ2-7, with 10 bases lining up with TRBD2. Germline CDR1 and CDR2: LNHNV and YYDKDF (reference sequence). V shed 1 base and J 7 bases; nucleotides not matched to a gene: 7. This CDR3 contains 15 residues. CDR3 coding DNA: TGTGCCACCAGCAGAGCGAGCGGGGGGGCGGGTGAGCAGTACTTC. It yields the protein CATSRASGGAGEQYF.

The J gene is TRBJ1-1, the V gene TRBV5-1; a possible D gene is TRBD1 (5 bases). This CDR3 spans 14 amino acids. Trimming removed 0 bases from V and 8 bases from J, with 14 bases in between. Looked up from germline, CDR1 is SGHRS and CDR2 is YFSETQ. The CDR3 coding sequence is TGCGCCAGCAGCTTGGATGGCCCCAGGGTGGAAGCTTTCTTT. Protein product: CASSLDGPRVEAFF.

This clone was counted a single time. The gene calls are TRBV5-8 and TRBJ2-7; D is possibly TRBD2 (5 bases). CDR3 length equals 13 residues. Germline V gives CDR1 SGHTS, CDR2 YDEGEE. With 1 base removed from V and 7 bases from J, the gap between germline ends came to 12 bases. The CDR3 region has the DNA TGTGCCAGCAGCTTGCTTATGGGCGGGGAGCAGTACTTC. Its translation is CASSLLMGGEQYF. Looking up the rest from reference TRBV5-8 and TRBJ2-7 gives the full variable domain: EAGVTQSPTHLIKTRGQQATLRCSPISGHTSVYWYQQALGLGLQFLLWYDEGEERNRGNFPPRFSGRQFPNYSSELNVNALELEDSALYLCASSLLMGGEQYFGPGTRLTVT.

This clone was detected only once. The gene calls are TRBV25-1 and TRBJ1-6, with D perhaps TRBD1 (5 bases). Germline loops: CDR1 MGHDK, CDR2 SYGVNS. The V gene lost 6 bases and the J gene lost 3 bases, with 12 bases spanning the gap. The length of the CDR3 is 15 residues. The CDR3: CASSQAGYYNSPLHF. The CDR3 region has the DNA TGTGCCAGCAGCCAGGCAGGGTACTATAATTCACCCCTCCACTTT.

CDR3 coding DNA: TGTGCCAGCAGCTTAGGAGGGTGGAGCTCCTATAATTCACCCCTCCACTTT. It codes for CASSLGGWSSYNSPLHF. The gene calls are TRBV7-2 and TRBJ1-6; no clear D gene. This CDR3 region has 17 residues. Germline V gene lookup returns CDR1 SGHTA and CDR2 FQGNSA. The V end was cut by 1 base, the J end by 0 bases, with 10 bases between.

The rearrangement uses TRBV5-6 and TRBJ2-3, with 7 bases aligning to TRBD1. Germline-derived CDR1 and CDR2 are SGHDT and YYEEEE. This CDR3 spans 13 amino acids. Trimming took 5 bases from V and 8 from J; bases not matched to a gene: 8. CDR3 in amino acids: CASSGTVIGTQYF. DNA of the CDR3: TGTGCCAGCAGTGGGACAGTGATTGGTACGCAGTATTTT.

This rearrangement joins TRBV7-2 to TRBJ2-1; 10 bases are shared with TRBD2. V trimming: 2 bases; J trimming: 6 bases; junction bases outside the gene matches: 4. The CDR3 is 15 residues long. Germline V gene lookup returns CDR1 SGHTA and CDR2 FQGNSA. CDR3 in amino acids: CASSLTTSGSNEQFF. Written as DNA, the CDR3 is TGTGCCAGCAGCTTAACGACTAGCGGGTCCAATGAGCAGTTCTTC.

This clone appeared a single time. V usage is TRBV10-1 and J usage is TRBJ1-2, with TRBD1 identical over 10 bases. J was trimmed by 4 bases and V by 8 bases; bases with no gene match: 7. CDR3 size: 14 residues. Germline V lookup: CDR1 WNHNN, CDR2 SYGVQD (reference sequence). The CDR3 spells CASSSGTGAYGYTF. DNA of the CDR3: TGCGCCAGCTCCTCCGGGACAGGGGCCTATGGCTACACCTTC.